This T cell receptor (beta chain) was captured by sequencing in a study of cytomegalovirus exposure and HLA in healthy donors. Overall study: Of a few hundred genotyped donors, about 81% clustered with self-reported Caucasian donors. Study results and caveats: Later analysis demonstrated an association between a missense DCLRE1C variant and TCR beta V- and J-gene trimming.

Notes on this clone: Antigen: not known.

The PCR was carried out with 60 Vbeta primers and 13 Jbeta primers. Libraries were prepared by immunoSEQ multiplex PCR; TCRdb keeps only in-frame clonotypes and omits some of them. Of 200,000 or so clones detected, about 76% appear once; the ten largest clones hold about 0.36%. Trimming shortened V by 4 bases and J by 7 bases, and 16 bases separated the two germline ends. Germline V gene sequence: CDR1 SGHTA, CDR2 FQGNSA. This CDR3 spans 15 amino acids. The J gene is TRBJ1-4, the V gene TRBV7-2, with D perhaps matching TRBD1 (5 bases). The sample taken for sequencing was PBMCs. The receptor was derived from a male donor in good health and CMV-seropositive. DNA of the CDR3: TGTGCCAGCAGCTCGCAGGGATCTAGGGGTGAAAAACTGTTTTTT. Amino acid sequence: CASSSQGSRGEKLFF.